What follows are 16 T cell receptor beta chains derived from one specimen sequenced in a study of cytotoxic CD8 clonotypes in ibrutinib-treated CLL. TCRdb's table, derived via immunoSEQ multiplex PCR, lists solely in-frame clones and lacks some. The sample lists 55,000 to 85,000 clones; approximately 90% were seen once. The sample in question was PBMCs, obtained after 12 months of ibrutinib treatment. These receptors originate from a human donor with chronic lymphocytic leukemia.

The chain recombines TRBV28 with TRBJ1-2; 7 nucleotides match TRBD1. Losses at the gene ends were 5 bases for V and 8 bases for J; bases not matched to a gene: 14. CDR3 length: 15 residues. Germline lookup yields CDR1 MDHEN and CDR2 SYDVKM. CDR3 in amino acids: CASSPGDSETRGYTF. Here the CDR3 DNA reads TGTGCCAGCAGTCCGGGGGACAGCGAAACGAGGGGCTACACCTTC.

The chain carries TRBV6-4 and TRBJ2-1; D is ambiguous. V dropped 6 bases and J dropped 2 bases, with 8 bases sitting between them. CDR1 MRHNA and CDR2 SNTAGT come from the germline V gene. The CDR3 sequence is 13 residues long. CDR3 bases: TGTGCCAGCAGCCCGGAGCCCTACAATGAGCAGTTCTTC. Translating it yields CASSPEPYNEQFF.

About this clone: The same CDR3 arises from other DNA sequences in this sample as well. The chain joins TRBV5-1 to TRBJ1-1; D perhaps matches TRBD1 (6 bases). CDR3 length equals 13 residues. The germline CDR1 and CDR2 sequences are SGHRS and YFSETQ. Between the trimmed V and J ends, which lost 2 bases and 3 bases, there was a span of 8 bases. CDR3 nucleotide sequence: TGCGCCAGCAGCTTTGACAGGTACACTGAAGCTTTCTTT. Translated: CASSFDRYTEAFF.

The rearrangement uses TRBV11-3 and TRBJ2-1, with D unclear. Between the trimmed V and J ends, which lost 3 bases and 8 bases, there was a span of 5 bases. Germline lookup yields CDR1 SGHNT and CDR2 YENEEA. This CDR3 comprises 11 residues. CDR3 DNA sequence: TGTGCCAGCAGCTTCTCCCATGAGCAGTTCTTC. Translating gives CASSFSHEQFF.

The DNA for the CDR3 is TGTGCCAGCAGTTTATCGCGCGGGACAGGGTTGGAGACCCAGTACTTC. Its translation is CASSLSRGTGLETQYF. The V and J genes are TRBV27 and TRBJ2-5; 9 nucleotides match TRBD1. After removal of 0 bases from V and 5 bases from J, the junction contained 7 bases not matched to a gene. Germline CDR1 and CDR2: MNHEY and SMNVEV (reference sequence). CDR3 length: 16 amino acids.

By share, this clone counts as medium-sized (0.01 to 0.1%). The CDR3 here is CASSLYYGGRAYNEQFF. The CDR3 DNA reads TGTGCCAGCAGTTTATATTACGGCGGGAGGGCCTACAATGAGCAGTTCTTC. The V and J genes are TRBV27 and TRBJ2-1, with TRBD2 matching 9 bases. CDR3 length: 17 residues. V lost 1 base to trimming and J lost 2 bases; unmatched junction nucleotides: 6. The V gene's germline CDR1 is MNHEY and CDR2 SMNVEV (reference sequence).

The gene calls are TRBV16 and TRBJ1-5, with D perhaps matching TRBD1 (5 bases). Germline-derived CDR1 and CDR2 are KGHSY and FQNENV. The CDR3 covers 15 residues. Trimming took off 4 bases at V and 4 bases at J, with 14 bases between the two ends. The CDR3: CASSPKGSGNQPQHF. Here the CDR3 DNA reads TGTGCCAGCAGCCCAAAGGGCTCAGGGAATCAGCCCCAGCATTTT. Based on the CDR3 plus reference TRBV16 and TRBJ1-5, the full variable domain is GEEVAQTPKHLVRGEGQKAKLYCAPIKGHSYVFWYQQVLKNEFKFLISFQNENVFDETGMPKERFSAKCLPNSPCSLEIQATKLEDSAVYFCASSPKGSGNQPQHFGDGTRLSIL.

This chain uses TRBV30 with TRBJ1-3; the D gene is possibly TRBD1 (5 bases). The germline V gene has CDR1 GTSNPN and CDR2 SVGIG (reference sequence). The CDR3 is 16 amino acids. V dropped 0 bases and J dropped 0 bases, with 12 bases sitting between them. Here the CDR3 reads CAWSVAAQGSGNTIYF. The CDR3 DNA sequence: TGTGCCTGGAGTGTAGCGGCCCAGGGCTCTGGAAACACCATATATTTT.

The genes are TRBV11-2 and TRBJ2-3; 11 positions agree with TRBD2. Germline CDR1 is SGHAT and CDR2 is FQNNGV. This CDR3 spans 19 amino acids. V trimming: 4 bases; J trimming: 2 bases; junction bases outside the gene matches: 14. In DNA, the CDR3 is TGTGCCAGCAGCTCTATAGCGGGAGGGCCGGTTCTTCACACAGATACGCAGTATTTT. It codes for CASSSIAGGPVLHTDTQYF. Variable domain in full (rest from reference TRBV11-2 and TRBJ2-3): EAGVAQSPRYKIIEKRQSVAFWCNPISGHATLYWYQQILGQGPKLLIQFQNNGVVDDSQLPKDRFSAERLKGVDSTLKIQPAKLEDSAVYLCASSSIAGGPVLHTDTQYFGPGTRLTVL.

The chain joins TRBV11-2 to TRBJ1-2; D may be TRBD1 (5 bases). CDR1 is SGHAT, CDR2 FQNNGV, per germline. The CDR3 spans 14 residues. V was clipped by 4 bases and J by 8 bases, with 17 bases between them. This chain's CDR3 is CASSSFLQAYGYTF. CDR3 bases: TGTGCCAGCAGCTCTTTTCTACAGGCTTACGGCTACACCTTC.

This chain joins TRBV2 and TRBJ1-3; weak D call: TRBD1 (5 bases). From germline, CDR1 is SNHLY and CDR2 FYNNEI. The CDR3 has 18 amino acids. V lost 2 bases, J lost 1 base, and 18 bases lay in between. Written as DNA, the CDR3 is TGTGCCAGCAGTGAATCCTTCTACAGGCGGGGATCTGGAAACACCATATATTTT. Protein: CASSESFYRRGSGNTIYF.

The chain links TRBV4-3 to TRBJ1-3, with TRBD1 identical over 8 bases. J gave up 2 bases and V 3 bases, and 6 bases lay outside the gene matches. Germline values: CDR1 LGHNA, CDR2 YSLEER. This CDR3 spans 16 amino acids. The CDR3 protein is CASSHSTGVPGNTIYF. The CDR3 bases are TGCGCCAGCAGCCACTCGACAGGGGTCCCTGGAAACACCATATATTTT.

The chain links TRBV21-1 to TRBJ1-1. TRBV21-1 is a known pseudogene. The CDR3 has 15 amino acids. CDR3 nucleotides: TGTGCCAGCAGCACCGACAGGAGGGGCAACACTGAAGCTTTCTTT. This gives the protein CASSTDRRGNTEAFF.

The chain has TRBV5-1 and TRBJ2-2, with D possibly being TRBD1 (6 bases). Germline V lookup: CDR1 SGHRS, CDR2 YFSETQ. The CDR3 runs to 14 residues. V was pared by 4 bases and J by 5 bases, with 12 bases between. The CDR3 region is CASSKMDSTGELFF. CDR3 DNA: TGCGCCAGCAGCAAAATGGACAGTACCGGGGAGCTGTTTTTT.

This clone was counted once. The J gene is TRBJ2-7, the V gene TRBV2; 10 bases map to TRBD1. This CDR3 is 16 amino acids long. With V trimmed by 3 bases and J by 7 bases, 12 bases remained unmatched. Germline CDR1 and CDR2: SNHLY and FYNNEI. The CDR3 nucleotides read TGTGCCAGCAGTGAGACCCTGGGACAGGGGCTTCGAGAGCAGTACTTC. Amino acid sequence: CASSETLGQGLREQYF.

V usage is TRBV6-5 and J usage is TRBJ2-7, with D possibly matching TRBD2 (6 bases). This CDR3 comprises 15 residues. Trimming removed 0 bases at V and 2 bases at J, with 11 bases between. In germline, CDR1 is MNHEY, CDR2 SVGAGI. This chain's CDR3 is CASSYSVGGAYEQYF. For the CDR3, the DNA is TGTGCCAGCAGTTACTCAGTGGGAGGAGCCTACGAGCAGTACTTC.